This T cell receptor beta chain comes out of a study of OX40 agonist ivuxolimab in advanced cancers. TCRdb's copy holds only in-frame clones and misses some; the assay was immunoSEQ multiplex PCR. This sample yields over 65,000 clones, of which around 83% are seen a single time; around 2.1% belongs to the top ten. Per germline, CDR1 SGDLS and CDR2 YYNGEE. This CDR3 comprises 13 residues. V lost 3 bases, J lost 3 bases, and 8 bases lay in between. This clone occurred a few times. Sample: CD4+ or CD8+ T cells sorted from blood, taken in a trial of the OX40 agonist ivuxolimab. The chain has TRBV9 and TRBJ2-3; D uncertain. The TCR sequence derives from an adult with an advanced solid tumor such as melanoma, head and neck, liver or kidney cancer. CDR3 DNA sequence: TGTGCCAGCAGCGAGCTGCCTACAGATACGCAGTATTTT. Its translation is CASSELPTDTQYF.